The 3 T cell receptor beta chains reported below all come from one sample, sequenced in a study of beta chain features in type 1 diabetes. Of the isolated RNA, all was reverse transcribed, and so the sequenced material was expressed TCRB transcripts. The table came from immunoSEQ multiplex PCR; TCRdb's copy has only in-frame clones and leaves some out. This sample has 300,000 to 350,000 clones, with over 7% found just once. No antigen has been assigned to these receptors. Study outcomes and limitations: Shorter TCRB CDR3s, moderately but significantly so, were found in Type 1 diabetes patients in all four CD4+ subsets.

Sequencing input: central memory CD4+ T cells from blood. Receptors were obtained from a man aged 30-40 years with type 1 diabetes.

This clone has more than one count but fewer than ten. The chain links TRBV6-5 to TRBJ2-1; 9 bases line up with TRBD2. CDR1 MNHEY and CDR2 SVGAGI come from the germline V gene. The junction had 4 bases not matched to a gene; V was cut back by 4 bases and J by 0 bases. The CDR3 extends over 16 amino acids. The CDR3 DNA reads TGTGCCAGCAGTTCGGCGGGGGGGATCTCCTACAATGAGCAGTTCTTC. The encoded protein is CASSSAGGISYNEQFF.

This clone was found a few times. The J gene is TRBJ2-2, the V gene TRBV7-2, with D unclear. V shed 3 bases and J shed 0 bases, with 8 bases lying between them. Germline CDR1 SGHTA, CDR2 FQGNSA. This CDR3 spans 15 amino acids. The CDR3 spells CASSFSTPNTGELFF. The CDR3 nucleotides are TGTGCCAGCAGCTTTTCTACCCCGAACACCGGGGAGCTGTTTTTT.

The chain is built from TRBV2 and TRBJ1-1; D is unresolved. Per germline, CDR1 SNHLY and CDR2 FYNNEI. V was trimmed by 2 bases and J by 1 base, leaving 5 bases between them. The CDR3 length is 13 residues. CDR3 in amino acids: CASSENRNTEAFF. In DNA, the CDR3 is TGTGCCAGCAGTGAAAACAGGAACACTGAAGCTTTCTTT.